This T cell receptor beta chain was documented in a study of blood T cells in healthy people across ages. General study results and limits: Per million T cells, TCR beta diversity dropped about linearly as age rose.

This CDR3 is built from 14 residues. CDR1 is DFQATT and CDR2 is SNEGSKA in the germline V gene (reference sequence). Researchers report isolating at least 7 million PBMCs per sample. This clonotype has more than one count but fewer than ten. The antigen remains undetermined. Together with a sample-barcoded 5' primer, a J-beta primer mix was included in a second PCR lasting about 6 to 11 cycles. Carrying 12 random nucleotides, a template-switch adaptor labeled each individual cDNA molecule. MiXCR was run by TCRdb on the 5' RACE reads, yielding one entry per CDR3 protein. Of 1.4 million or so distinct CDR3 sequences in the sample, roughly 43% are singletons; the top ten hold 4%.

The chain couples TRBV20-1 to TRBJ2-1; 12 nucleotides match TRBD2. Material: blood. The sequence was collected from a woman aged 18 to 35 in good health. CDR3 in amino acids: CRGLAGLYSNEQFF. The CDR3 DNA reads TGCAGAGGACTAGCGGGACTTTACAGTAATGAGCAGTTCTTC.